This entry concerns a single T cell receptor (beta chain). Taking its sample share into account, this clonotype is medium-sized (0.01 to 0.1%). Its antigen is still unknown. No much larger clonotype is one base removed from it; base qualities were not supplied. Reverse transcription of approximately 500 ng RNA was performed with SuperScript III using primers directed against the alpha and beta constant regions. Separate alpha and beta chain libraries were generated by chain-specific third strand synthesis with multiplexing indices. To avoid primer bias, the protocol used one single primer pair to amplify every rearrangement within a chain, and the protocol also attached molecular barcodes to each cDNA molecule. Purified cDNA was ligated with T4 RNA Ligase 1 onto a 5' RACE adapter bearing a random hexamer and the SP2 sequencing primer site. With slow temperature ramps used to favor optimal annealing, second strand synthesis was primed from the SP2 site with Phusion polymerase. Joined together, two random hexamer sequences that had both been added before amplification formed the 12-nucleotide barcode of each molecule. An amplification PCR of 23 cycles with P5s and P7 primers came after a short first PCR that had added P5 and P7 adapter elements plus a second index. A total of 25 to 30 PCR cycles were applied to the libraries, which were quantified on a Qubit, sized on a Bioanalyzer, and diluted to 4 nM. Sequencing of the normalized libraries was done on an Illumina MiSeq using 2 x 250 paired-end kits. Reverse transcription reactions underwent purification over MinElute columns, with elution into 9.5 to 10 ul Tris-Cl. The adapter ligations were run for 23 hours at 16 degrees C, and AMPure XP beads at a 1:1 ratio were afterwards used to clean them. As for the authors' bioinformatics: A modified Decombinator processed the demultiplexed FASTQ files and output V, J, insert and barcode information. Sequences that shared a barcode but differed from the dominant sequence were discarded as errors, and original cDNA molecules were estimated by counting barcodes clustered at Levenshtein distance 3. For downstream analyses, the R packages ineq, vegan, igraph and RCytoscape were used, along with IMGT nomenclature and CDR3 definitions. To avoid skew from clonal expansion, each TCR was counted once, and V gene usage was computed over distinct sequences. Unique CDR3 amino acid sequences within a donor were connected in similarity networks whenever two sequences differed by a single Levenshtein edit. Published HIV-specific CDR3s (around 92 alpha, approximately 700 beta) and CMV-specific CDR3s (approximately 13 alpha, about 260 beta) were assembled and queried against the repertoires. It was shown by random subsampling to size-matched repertoires that the decreased diversity of patients was not caused by their lower sequence numbers. Using fastp trimming at Q25 and MiXCR clonotype assembly, TCRdb reanalyzed the public sequencing data and kept in-frame beta chains. A single entry per CDR3 protein holds the most common genes and DNA from its merged rows. The V and J calls were not made by the authors but by TCRdb's processing. In all, the sample holds 17,000 or so distinct CDR3 sequences, and roughly 6% of those were seen once. The ten biggest clones cover roughly 2% of the sample.

The sample originates from a study of HIV-infected patients and healthy controls (TCRdb year 2014). Context from the whole study: The question the study tested was whether immune perturbation and reconstitution could be captured by deep TCR repertoire sequencing of small blood samples from HIV patients. What the research found in general, with its limitations: In the study, no determination of donor HLA types was made. Alpha-beta chain pairing was not determined in the samples. Alpha-chain CDR3s from MAIT cells occurred at high frequency in healthy controls but were severely depleted in HIV+ repertoires. HIV-infected repertoires had significantly higher mean Gini indices than controls, possibly reflecting oligoclonality. Compared with untreated HIV+ repertoires, healthy control repertoires had roughly threefold more distinct CDR3s and higher Shannon diversity. Differing numbers of distinct sequences in patients and controls hindered comparison, and size-matching assigned excessive weight to rare events in the HIV-infected data. The study cohorts differed slightly in age and sex profile, but those differences did not account for the observed differences in diversity. Sequencing depth was restricted by the use of whole blood, which also prevented the dynamics of distinct T-cell subpopulations from being separated. More CDR3s were shared between individuals among healthy controls than among HIV+ patients, as measured by Jaccard index and by the count of highly shared sequences. Size-matched repertoire data did not replicate the apparent post-therapy recovery of the Gini index in HIV-infected patients. Mean usage differed significantly between HIV-infected patients and controls for eight alpha and eight beta V genes. During therapy, HIV-associated CDR3s significantly decreased in frequency, while CMV-associated CDR3s did not change significantly, though most became more frequent. Only sixteen HIV-infected individuals were processed, which the authors considered a major limit on how widely the findings apply.

Since whole blood was used without any cell fractionation, the repertoire reflected all peripheral T cells in unsorted form. Ten uninfected healthy donors were sampled as controls, and about 40% of these ten donors were sampled twice approximately three months apart. For RNA extraction, 2.5 to 3 ml of peripheral blood was drawn into Tempus tubes. Residual genomic DNA was removed with the TURBO-DNase kit and globin mRNA was depleted with GLOBINclear. The sequence came from an adult in good health. The sample taken for sequencing was blood.

The CDR3 protein sequence reads: CASSLSQGYGYTF. At the DNA level, the sequence is TGTGCCAGCAGTTTAAGCCAGGGTTATGGCTACACCTTC. The sequence links TRBV12-3 or TRBV12-4 to TRBJ1-2; a weak D assignment points to TRBD1 (5 bases agree). Including the terminal cysteine and phenylalanine, the CDR3 comprises 13 residues. Just the 39-base CDR3 DNA is kept, in frame starting at base 1. V sheds 2 bases and J sheds 5 bases, leaving 9 bases between their ends.